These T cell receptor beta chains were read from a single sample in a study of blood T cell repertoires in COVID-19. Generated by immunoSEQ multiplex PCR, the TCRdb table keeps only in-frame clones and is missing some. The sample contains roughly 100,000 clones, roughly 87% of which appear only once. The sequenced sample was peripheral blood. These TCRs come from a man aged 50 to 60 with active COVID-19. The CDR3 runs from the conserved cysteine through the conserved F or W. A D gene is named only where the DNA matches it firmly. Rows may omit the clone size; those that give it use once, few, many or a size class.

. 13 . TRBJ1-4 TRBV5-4 CASSLGVNEKLFF TGTGCCAGCAGCTTGGGAGTTAATGAAAAACTGTTTTTT
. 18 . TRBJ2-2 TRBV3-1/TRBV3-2 CASSPRTAILLNTGELFF TGTGCCAGCAGCCCTAGGACAGCGATTTTACTAAACACCGGGGAGCTGTTTTTT
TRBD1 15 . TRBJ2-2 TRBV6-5 CASVRGDSSTGELFF TGTGCCAGCGTAAGAGGGGACAGTTCCACCGGGGAGCTGTTTTTT
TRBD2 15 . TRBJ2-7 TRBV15 CATSRDGLGSYEQYF TGTGCCACCAGCAGAGATGGACTAGGCTCCTACGAGCAGTACTTC
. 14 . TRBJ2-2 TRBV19 CASSSWAAGGELFF TGTGCCAGTAGCAGTTGGGCTGCTGGCGGGGAGCTGTTTTTT
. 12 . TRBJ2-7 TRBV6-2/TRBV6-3 CASSYRWAEQYF TGTGCCAGCAGTTACAGGTGGGCCGAGCAGTACTTC
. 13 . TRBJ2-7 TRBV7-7 CASSSNRQGRQYF TGTGCTAGCAGCTCAAATAGGCAGGGCCGGCAGTACTTC
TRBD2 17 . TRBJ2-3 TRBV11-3 CASSPGTSGGPPDTQYF TGTGCCAGCAGCCCCGGGACTAGCGGGGGCCCCCCAGATACGCAGTATTTT
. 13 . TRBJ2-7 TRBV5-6 CASRGQSSYEQYF TGTGCCAGCAGGGGGCAGAGCTCCTACGAGCAGTACTTC
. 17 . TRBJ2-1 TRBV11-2 CASSLGVIRQDYNEQFF TGTGCCAGCAGCTTAGGGGTTATCAGGCAAGACTACAATGAGCAGTTCTTC
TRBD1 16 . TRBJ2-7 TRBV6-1 CASSVLLRTGGHEQYF TGTGCCAGCAGTGTCCTACTGAGGACAGGGGGCCACGAGCAGTACTTC
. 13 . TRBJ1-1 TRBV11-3 CASSLEIGGDAFF TGTGCCAGCAGCCTGGAGATAGGGGGGGACGCTTTCTTT
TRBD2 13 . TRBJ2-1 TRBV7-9 CASSPRTRSEQFF TGTGCCAGCAGCCCCCGGACTAGGAGTGAGCAGTTCTTC
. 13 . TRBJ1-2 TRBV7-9 CASSFRGNYGYTF TGTGCCAGCAGCTTTAGAGGAAACTATGGCTACACCTTC
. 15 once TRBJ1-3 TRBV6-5 CASRTDGNSGNTIYF TGTGCCAGCAGGACAGACGGCAACTCTGGAAACACCATATATTTT
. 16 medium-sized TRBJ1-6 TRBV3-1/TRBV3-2 CASSGGGTSYNSPLHF TGTGCCAGCAGTGGGGGCGGAACCTCCTATAATTCACCCCTCCACTTT
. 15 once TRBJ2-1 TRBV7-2 CASSLMSGSYNEQFF TGTGCCAGCAGCTTAATGAGCGGCTCCTACAATGAGCAGTTCTTC
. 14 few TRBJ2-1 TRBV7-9 CASSLTQGYNEQFF TGTGCCAGCAGCTTGACGCAGGGGTACAATGAGCAGTTCTTC
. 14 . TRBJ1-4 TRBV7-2 CASSLGTDNEKLFF TGTGCCAGCAGCTTAGGGACAGACAATGAAAAACTGTTTTTT
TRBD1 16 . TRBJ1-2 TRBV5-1 CASSPTPQGIHYGYTF TGCGCCAGCAGCCCGACCCCACAGGGGATTCACTATGGCTACACCTTC
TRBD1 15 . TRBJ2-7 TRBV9 CASSAGTGNSYEQYF TGTGCCAGCAGCGCCGGGACAGGGAATTCCTACGAGCAGTACTTC
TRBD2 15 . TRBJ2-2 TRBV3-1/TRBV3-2 CASRRASGATGELFF TGTGCCAGCAGAAGGGCTAGCGGGGCCACCGGGGAGCTGTTTTTT
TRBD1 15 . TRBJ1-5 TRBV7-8 CASSSDGTGKQPQHF TGTGCCAGCAGCTCTGATGGGACAGGGAAACAGCCCCAGCATTTT
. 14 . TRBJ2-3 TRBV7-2 CASSLQTSRYTQYF TGTGCCAGCAGCCTCCAGACTAGTCGCTATACGCAGTATTTT
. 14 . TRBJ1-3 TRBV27 CASSFGRAGNTIYF TGTGCCAGCAGTTTTGGCAGGGCTGGAAACACCATATATTTT
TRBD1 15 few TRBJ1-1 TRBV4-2 CASSQPGQGNTEAFF TGTGCCAGCAGCCAGCCGGGACAGGGTAACACTGAAGCTTTCTTT
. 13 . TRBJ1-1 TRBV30 CAWTGGGNTEAFF TGTGCCTGGACCGGGGGAGGAAACACTGAAGCTTTCTTT
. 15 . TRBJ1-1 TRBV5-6 CASSPSGAWRTEAFF TGTGCCAGCAGCCCTTCAGGGGCTTGGCGCACTGAAGCTTTCTTT
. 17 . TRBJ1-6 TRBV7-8 CASSPPRASSYNSPLHF TGTGCCAGCAGCCCTCCCAGGGCTAGCTCCTATAATTCACCCCTCCACTTT
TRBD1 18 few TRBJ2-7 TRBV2 CASRRDRGTGALSGEQYF TGTGCCAGCAGGAGGGACCGAGGGACAGGGGCTCTGTCGGGGGAGCAGTACTTC
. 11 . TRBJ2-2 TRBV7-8 CASLRGGELFF TGTGCCAGTCTCCGGGGGGGGGAGCTGTTTTTT
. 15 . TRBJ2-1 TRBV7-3 CASSLGLFRNNEQFF TGTGCCAGCAGCTTAGGGCTTTTTCGTAACAATGAGCAGTTCTTC
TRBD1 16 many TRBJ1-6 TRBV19 CASSMFAQGANSPLHF TGTGCCAGTAGTATGTTCGCACAGGGGGCGAATTCACCCCTCCACTTT
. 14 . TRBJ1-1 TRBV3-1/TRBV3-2 CASSQRWGGTEAFF TGTGCCAGCAGCCAACGGTGGGGGGGCACTGAAGCTTTCTTT
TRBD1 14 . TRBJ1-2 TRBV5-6 CASSRGKGAYGYTF TGTGCCAGCAGCAGGGGAAAGGGGGCGTATGGCTACACCTTC
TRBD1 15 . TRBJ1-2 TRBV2 CASRAGTGTFYGYTF TGTGCCAGCAGGGCCGGGACAGGGACTTTCTATGGCTACACCTTC
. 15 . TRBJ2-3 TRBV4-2 CASSQEWGGTDTQYF TGTGCCAGCAGCCAAGAGTGGGGGGGCACAGATACGCAGTATTTT
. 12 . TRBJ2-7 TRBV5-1 CASNTGGYEQYF TGCGCCAGCAATACGGGCGGGTACGAGCAGTACTTC
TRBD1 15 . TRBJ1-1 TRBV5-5 CASSLVGQGGTEAFF TGTGCCAGCAGCTTGGTAGGACAGGGAGGCACTGAAGCTTTCTTT
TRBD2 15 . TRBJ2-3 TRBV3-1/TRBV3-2 CASSLSGDSTDTQYF TGTGCCAGCAGTTTAAGCGGGGATAGCACAGATACGCAGTATTTT
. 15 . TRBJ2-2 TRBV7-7 CASRLAGMNTGELFF TGTGCTAGCAGGTTGGCGGGGATGAACACCGGGGAGCTGTTTTTT